This T cell receptor beta chain was obtained from a study of untreated major depressive disorder. Study findings and constraints: TRBV05-01 (Vbeta 5.1) usage was higher in CD4+ T cells of depressed patients than controls.

Germline loops: CDR1 SGHTA, CDR2 FQGTGA. The CDR3 length is 17 residues. Trimming removed 5 bases from V and 8 bases from J; junction bases left unmatched: 15. Of note for this clone: The antigen is unknown.

Generated by immunoSEQ multiplex PCR, the TCRdb table keeps only in-frame clones and is missing some. This sample has 20,000 to 25,000 clones; 80% to 95% occur once, and the top ten carry 0.25% to 0.35%. Each depressed patient was pairwise matched to a non-depressed control for sex, age, current smoking status and body mass index. This rearrangement joins TRBV7-3 to TRBJ2-7, with 13 bases that match TRBD2. What was sequenced was CD4+ T cells from PBMCs. The TCR was taken from a man aged 25-40 years in good health. CDR3 residues: CASSPHPGTSGTTKQYF. In DNA form, the CDR3 reads TGTGCCAGCAGCCCACACCCAGGGACTAGCGGGACTACGAAGCAGTACTTC.